This T cell receptor (beta chain) was identified in a study of beta chain features in type 1 diabetes. The CDR3 covers 16 residues. The junction had 8 bases not matched to a gene; V was cut back by 4 bases and J by 4 bases. Germline-derived CDR1 and CDR2 are SGHRS and YFSETQ. The whole isolated RNA underwent reverse transcription, so sequencing captured expressed TCRB transcripts. Here immunoSEQ multiplex PCR was the method, and the copy in TCRdb shows in-frame clones only, minus some. The sample has some 350,000 clones, 8.5% to 10% seen once. The study's findings and limits: Type 1 diabetes patients had TCRB CDR3s that were shorter (moderately but significantly so) in all four CD4+ subsets. Researchers reported that naive, central memory and Treg TCRB repertoires appeared more similar in patients than in healthy donors.

The sample holds a few counts of this clone. Its antigen is still unknown. The chain uses TRBV5-1 and TRBJ2-5; 12 bases agree with TRBD1. This TCR was sampled from a man aged 30-40 years with type 1 diabetes. Sequencing used central memory CD4+ T cells from blood. This CDR3 is CASSTGDRGPGETQYF. For the CDR3, the DNA is TGCGCCAGCAGCACAGGGGACAGGGGGCCGGGAGAGACCCAGTACTTC. Based on the CDR3 plus reference TRBV5-1 and TRBJ2-5, the full variable domain is KAGVTQTPRYLIKTRGQQVTLSCSPISGHRSVSWYQQTPGQGLQFLFEYFSETQRNKGNFPGRFSGRQFSNSRSEMNVSTLELGDSALYLCASSTGDRGPGETQYFGPGTRLLVL.